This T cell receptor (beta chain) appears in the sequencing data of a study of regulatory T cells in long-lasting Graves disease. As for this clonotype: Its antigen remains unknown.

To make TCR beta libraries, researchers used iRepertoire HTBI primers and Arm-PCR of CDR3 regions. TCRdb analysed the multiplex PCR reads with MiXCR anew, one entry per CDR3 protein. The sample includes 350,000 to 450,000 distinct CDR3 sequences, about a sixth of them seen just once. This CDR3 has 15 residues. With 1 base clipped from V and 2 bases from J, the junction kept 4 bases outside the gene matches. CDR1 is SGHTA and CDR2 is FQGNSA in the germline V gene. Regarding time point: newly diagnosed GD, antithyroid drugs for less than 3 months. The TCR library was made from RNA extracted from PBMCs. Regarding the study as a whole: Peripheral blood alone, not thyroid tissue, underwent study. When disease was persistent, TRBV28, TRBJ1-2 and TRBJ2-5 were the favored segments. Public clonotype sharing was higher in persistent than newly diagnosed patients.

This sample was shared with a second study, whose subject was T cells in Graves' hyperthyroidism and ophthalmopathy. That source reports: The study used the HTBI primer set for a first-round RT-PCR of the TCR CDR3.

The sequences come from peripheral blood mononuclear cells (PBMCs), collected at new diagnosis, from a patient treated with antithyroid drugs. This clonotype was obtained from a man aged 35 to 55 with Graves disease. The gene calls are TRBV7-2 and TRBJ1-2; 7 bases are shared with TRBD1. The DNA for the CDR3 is TGTGCCAGCAGCTTAGGCCAGACAGGGAACTATGGCTACACCTTC. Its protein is CASSLGQTGNYGYTF.